This entry describes one T cell receptor beta chain. The target antigen is unknown. These data originate in a study of OX40 agonist ivuxolimab in advanced cancers. Study-level information: There were three patients with partial responses, one having hepatocellular carcinoma and two cutaneous melanoma. Overall study findings and caveats: Blood T cells, both CD4+ and CD8+, expanded clonally by week 6 at 0.1 to 3.0 mg/kg. Individuals who were partial responders at 0.1-3.0 mg/kg had clonal expansion that ranked among the lowest.

The V gene's germline CDR1 is SGDLS and CDR2 YYNGEE. The CDR3 totals 12 residues. V was clipped by 7 bases and J by 5 bases, with 13 bases between them. Clones were sequenced by immunoSEQ multiplex PCR, and TCRdb holds only the in-frame ones, with some missing. There are 45,000 to 55,000 clones in the sample; 90% to 95% occur only once, and roughly 12% lies in the top ten. J is TRBJ2-7 and V is TRBV9; no clear D gene. The source is an adult with an advanced solid tumor such as melanoma, head and neck, liver or kidney cancer. Specimen: CD4+ or CD8+ T cells sorted from blood, collected in a trial of the OX40 agonist ivuxolimab. CDR3 in amino acids: CASGRSFDEQYF. The CDR3 coding sequence is TGTGCCAGCGGCCGATCGTTCGACGAGCAGTACTTC.